This T cell receptor (beta chain) stems from a study of T cell responses to AZD1222 COVID-19 vaccine. Study overall: Second-dose groups at about 4 or about 12 weeks were pooled. Study-level results: Just a handful of AZD1222 recipients were seropositive at baseline.

This CDR3 comprises 18 residues. Trimming took 2 bases from V and 7 from J; bases not matched to a gene: 14. Germline CDR1 reads MDHEN; CDR2 reads SYDVKM. TCRdb keeps only in-frame clones here, not all; method: immunoSEQ multiplex PCR. The table records about 110,000 clones, 85% to 95% of them present only once. This clone was observed a single time. Its matching antigen is unknown. This sequence joins TRBV28 and TRBJ1-5; 10 positions agree with TRBD1. This clonotype was sampled from an adult in good health. Sequencing used peripheral blood, obtained on day 0 of AZD1222 vaccination. The CDR3 region is CASSLRGGDRGRLQPQHF. For the CDR3, the DNA is TGTGCCAGCAGTTTAAGAGGCGGGGACAGGGGCAGGTTGCAGCCCCAGCATTTT.